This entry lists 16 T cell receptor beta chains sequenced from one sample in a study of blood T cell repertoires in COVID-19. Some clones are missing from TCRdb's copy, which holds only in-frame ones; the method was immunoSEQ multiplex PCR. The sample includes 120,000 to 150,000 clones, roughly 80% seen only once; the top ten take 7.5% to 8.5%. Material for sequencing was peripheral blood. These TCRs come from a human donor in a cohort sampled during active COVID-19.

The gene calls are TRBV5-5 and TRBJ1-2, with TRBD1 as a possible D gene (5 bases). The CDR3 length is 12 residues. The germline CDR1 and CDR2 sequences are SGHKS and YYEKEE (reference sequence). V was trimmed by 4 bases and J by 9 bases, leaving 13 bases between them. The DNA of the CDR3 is TGTGCCAGCAGCCTACCGACAGACAGCTACACCTTC. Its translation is CASSLPTDSYTF.

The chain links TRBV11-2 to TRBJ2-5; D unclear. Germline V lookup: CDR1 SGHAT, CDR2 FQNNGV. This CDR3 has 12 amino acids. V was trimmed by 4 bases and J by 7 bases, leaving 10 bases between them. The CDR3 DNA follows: TGTGCCAGCAGCTCCTCCCGTCCGACCCAGTACTTC. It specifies CASSSSRPTQYF.

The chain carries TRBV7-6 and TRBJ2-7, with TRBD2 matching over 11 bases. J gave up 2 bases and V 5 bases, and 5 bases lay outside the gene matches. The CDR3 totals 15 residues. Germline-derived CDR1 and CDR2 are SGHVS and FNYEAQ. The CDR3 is CASSPLAGGAYEQYF. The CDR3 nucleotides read TGTGCCAGCAGCCCCTTAGCGGGGGGGGCCTACGAGCAGTACTTC.

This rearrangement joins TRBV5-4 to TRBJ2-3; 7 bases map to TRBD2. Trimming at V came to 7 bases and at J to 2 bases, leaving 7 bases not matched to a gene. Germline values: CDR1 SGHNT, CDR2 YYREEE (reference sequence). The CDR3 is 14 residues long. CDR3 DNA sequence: TGTGCCAGCTTACAGCGGGGTTACACAGATACGCAGTATTTT. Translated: CASLQRGYTDTQYF.

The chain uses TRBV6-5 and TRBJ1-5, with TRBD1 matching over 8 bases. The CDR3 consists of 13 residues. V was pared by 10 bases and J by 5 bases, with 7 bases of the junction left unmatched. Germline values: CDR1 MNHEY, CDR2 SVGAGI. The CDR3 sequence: CAIYRGEDQPQHF. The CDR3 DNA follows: TGTGCCATCTACAGGGGGGAAGATCAGCCCCAGCATTTT.

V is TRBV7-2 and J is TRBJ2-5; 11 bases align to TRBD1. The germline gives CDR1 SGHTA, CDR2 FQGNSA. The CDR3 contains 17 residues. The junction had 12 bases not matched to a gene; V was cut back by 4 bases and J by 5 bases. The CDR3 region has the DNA TGTGCCAGCAGCTCCTCGGGACAGGGGGTTTTCGGGGAGACCCAGTACTTC. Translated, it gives CASSSSGQGVFGETQYF.

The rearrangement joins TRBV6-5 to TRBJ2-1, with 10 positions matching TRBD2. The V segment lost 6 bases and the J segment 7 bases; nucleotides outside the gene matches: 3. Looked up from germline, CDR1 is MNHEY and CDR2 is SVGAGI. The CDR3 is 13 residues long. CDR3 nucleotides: TGTGCCAGCAGGAGCGGGGGGGGAAATGAGCAGTTCTTC. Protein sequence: CASRSGGGNEQFF.

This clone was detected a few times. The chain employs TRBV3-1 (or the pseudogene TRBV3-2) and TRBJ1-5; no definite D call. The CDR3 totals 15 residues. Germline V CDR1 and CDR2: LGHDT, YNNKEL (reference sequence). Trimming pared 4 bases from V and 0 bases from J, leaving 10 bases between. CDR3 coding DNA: TGTGCCAGCAGCCCCGCGGGAGTTAGCAATCAGCCCCAGCATTTT. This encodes CASSPAGVSNQPQHF.

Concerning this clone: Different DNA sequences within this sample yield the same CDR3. The CDR3 is CASSLDSPNQPQHF. CDR3 nucleotides: TGCGCCAGCAGCCTGGACAGCCCCAATCAGCCCCAGCATTTT. The chain is built from TRBV5-1 and TRBJ1-5, with D possibly TRBD1 on 6 matching bases. The length of the CDR3 is 14 residues. With 4 bases removed from V and 3 bases from J, the gap between germline ends came to 11 bases. The germline V gene has CDR1 SGHRS and CDR2 YFSETQ.

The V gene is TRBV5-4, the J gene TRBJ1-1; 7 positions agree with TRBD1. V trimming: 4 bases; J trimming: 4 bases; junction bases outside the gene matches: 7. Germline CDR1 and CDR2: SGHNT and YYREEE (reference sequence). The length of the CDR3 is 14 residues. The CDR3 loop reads CASSLQTGPTEAFF. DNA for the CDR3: TGTGCCAGCAGCCTACAGACAGGGCCCACTGAAGCTTTCTTT.

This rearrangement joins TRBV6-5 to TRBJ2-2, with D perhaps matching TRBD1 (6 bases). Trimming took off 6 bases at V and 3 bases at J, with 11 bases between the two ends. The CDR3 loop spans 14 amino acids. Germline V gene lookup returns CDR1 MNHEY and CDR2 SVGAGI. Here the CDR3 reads CASRPTGYTGELFF. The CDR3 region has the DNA TGTGCCAGCAGACCGACAGGATACACCGGGGAGCTGTTTTTT.

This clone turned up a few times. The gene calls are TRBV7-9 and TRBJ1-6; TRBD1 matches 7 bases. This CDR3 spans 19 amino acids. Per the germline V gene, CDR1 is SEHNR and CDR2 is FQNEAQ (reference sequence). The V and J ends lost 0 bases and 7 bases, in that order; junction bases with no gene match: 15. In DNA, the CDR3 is TGTGCCAGCAGCTTAGCGACTCAACAGGGGCCCCTGAAGAATTCACCCCTCCACTTT. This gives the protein CASSLATQQGPLKNSPLHF.

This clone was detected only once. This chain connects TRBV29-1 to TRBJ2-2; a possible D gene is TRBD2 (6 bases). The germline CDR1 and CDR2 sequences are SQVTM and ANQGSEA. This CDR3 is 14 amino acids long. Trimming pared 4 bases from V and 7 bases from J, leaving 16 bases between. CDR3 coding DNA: TGCAGCGTTGTGCGGGGAACGAATCGCGGGGAGCTGTTTTTT. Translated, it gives CSVVRGTNRGELFF.

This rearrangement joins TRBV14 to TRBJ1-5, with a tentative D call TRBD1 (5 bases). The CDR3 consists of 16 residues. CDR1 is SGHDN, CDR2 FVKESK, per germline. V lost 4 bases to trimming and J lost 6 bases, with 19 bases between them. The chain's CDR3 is CASSPDSGLTGQPQHF. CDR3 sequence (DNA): TGTGCCAGCAGCCCCGATTCGGGACTTACGGGTCAGCCCCAGCATTTT.

CDR3 residues: CASTLGLAYEQYF. The CDR3 bases are TGTGCCAGCACCCTCGGACTAGCTTACGAGCAGTACTTC. The rearrangement joins TRBV28 to TRBJ2-7, with TRBD2 matching over 8 bases. With 7 bases clipped from V and 4 bases from J, the junction kept 6 bases outside the gene matches. Per the germline V gene, CDR1 is MDHEN and CDR2 is SYDVKM. The CDR3 has 13 residues.

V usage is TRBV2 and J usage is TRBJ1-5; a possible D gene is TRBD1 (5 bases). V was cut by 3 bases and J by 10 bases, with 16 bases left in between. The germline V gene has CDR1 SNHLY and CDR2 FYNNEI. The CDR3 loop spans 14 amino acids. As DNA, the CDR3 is TGTGCCAGCAGTGATGCAAAGCAGGGCTCACCCCAGCATTTT. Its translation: CASSDAKQGSPQHF.